These 13 T cell receptor beta chains share one sample of origin, sequenced in a study of T-cell reconstitution after alpha-beta-depleted transplantation in children. Unique molecular identifiers featured in how the TCRbeta library was prepared. Via MiXCR, TCRdb re-called the PCR reads, giving one row per CDR3 protein. The sample lists roughly 240,000 distinct CDR3 sequences; roughly 7.7% were seen once. Sample: PBMCs, mostly from graft donor cells, taken 180 days after TCRalphabeta/CD19-depleted stem cell transplant. Receptors were obtained from a male patient aged 10 to 17 who had a stem cell transplant for acute lymphoblastic leukemia, so the T cells may come from the graft donor.

This clonotype appeared many times. The rearrangement joins TRBV28 to TRBJ2-7; maybe TRBD2 (5 bases). Germline assignment: CDR1 MDHEN and CDR2 SYDVKM. There are 15 residues in the CDR3. V lost 7 bases and J 1 base, leaving 17 bases between the germline ends. The CDR3 loop reads CASTPQTGFSYEQYF. CDR3 in DNA: TGTGCCAGCACCCCCCAAACGGGGTTTTCCTACGAGCAGTACTTC.

In this sample, this clonotype turned up many times. CDR3 sequence: CASSLRLAGYQETQYF. CDR3 nucleotides: TGTGCCAGCAGCTTAAGGCTAGCGGGGTACCAAGAGACCCAGTACTTC. The V call is TRBV7-2, the J call TRBJ2-5; 9 bases fit TRBD2. The CDR3 is 16 amino acids. V gave up 2 bases and J gave up 0 bases; unmatched junction bases: 4. The V gene's germline CDR1 is SGHTA and CDR2 FQGNSA.

This clonotype has ten or more counts. The V gene is TRBV28, the J gene TRBJ2-1, with no clear D. V lost 3 bases and J lost 4, with 7 bases in between. Germline values: CDR1 MDHEN, CDR2 SYDVKM. This CDR3 is 13 amino acids long. The CDR3 DNA is TGTGCCAGCAGTTTCTGGGGTTACAATGAGCAGTTCTTC. Translation: CASSFWGYNEQFF.

This clonotype was seen repeatedly, ten times or more. This chain links TRBV4-3 with TRBJ1-2; no reliable D call. The length of the CDR3 is 12 residues. The germline V and J ends were trimmed by 0 bases and 7 bases, with 6 bases remaining between them. In germline, CDR1 is LGHNA, CDR2 YSLEER. The chain's CDR3 is CASSQDRAGYTF. In DNA form, the CDR3 reads TGCGCCAGCAGCCAAGATAGGGCTGGCTACACCTTC.

At least ten counts were recorded for this clonotype. The DNA for the CDR3 is TGTGCCAGCAGTATGACTAGATTAACAGATACGCAGTATTTT. It yields the protein CASSMTRLTDTQYF. The chain joins TRBV7-9 to TRBJ2-3; possibly TRBD2 for D (6 bases). From germline, CDR1 is SEHNR and CDR2 FQNEAQ (reference sequence). The V end lost 6 bases, the J end lost 3 bases, and 13 bases lay between the germline ends. The length of the CDR3 is 14 residues. Filled out from reference TRBV7-9 and TRBJ2-3, the complete variable domain reads DTGVSQNPRHKITKRGQNVTFRCDPISEHNRLYWYRQTLGQGPEFLTYFQNEAQLEKSRLLSDRFSAERPKGSFSTLEIQRTEQGDSAMYLCASSMTRLTDTQYFGPGTRLTVL.

This clonotype came up many times. The chain couples TRBV29-1 to TRBJ1-1, with D uncertain. Germline CDR1 SQVTM, CDR2 ANQGSEA. Trimming stripped 6 bases from V and 1 base from J, with 12 bases between. The CDR3 contains 13 residues. The CDR3 region has the DNA TGCAGCGTCCAAAGGACGGCGAACACTGAAGCTTTCTTT. Protein: CSVQRTANTEAFF.

The rearrangement joins TRBV15 to TRBJ2-7, with D possibly matching TRBD1 (6 bases). Deletions cut 2 bases from V and 3 bases from J, with 17 bases between. Germline loops: CDR1 LNHNV, CDR2 YYDKDF (reference sequence). CDR3 size: 16 residues. The CDR3 sequence: CATSRSNRVIIYEQYF. In nucleotides, the CDR3 is TGTGCCACCAGCAGAAGCAACAGGGTTATAATCTACGAGCAGTACTTC.

This clonotype was counted a few times. A much larger clone lies a single base off, so this may be a read error. J is TRBJ2-1 and V is TRBV3-1; 8 bases map to TRBD2. In germline, CDR1 is LGHDT, CDR2 YNNKEL (reference sequence). The junction had 5 bases not matched to a gene; V was cut back by 4 bases and J by 6 bases. This CDR3 contains 14 residues. DNA of the CDR3: TGTGCCAGCAGCCGCTTCCTAGCGGGCAATGAGCAGTTCTTC. Its protein is CASSRFLAGNEQFF.

As to this clonotype: A clone one base away is much larger, so this may be a read error. The rearrangement links TRBV7-8 to TRBJ1-2; D is uncertain. Per germline, CDR1 SGHVS and CDR2 FQNEAQ. Trimming stripped 4 bases from V and 4 bases from J, with 16 bases between. The CDR3 length is 15 residues. The CDR3 is CASSYSEAYSYGYTF. Written as DNA, the CDR3 is TGTGCCAGCAGCTACTCCGAGGCCTACAGCTATGGCTACACCTTC.

This clonotype was observed many times. This sequence joins TRBV7-9 and TRBJ1-4; 9 bases are a match to TRBD1. Losses at the gene ends were 3 bases for V and 5 bases for J; bases not matched to a gene: 7. Germline lookup yields CDR1 SEHNR and CDR2 FQNEAQ (reference sequence). The CDR3 length is 16 residues. In DNA, the CDR3 is TGTGCCAGCAGCTTCCGCCTCGGGACAGGGAATGAAAAACTGTTTTTT. It codes for CASSFRLGTGNEKLFF.

Concerning this clonotype: This may stem from a read error, because a much larger clone lies one nucleotide away. The CDR3 carries no conserved terminal phenylalanine or tryptophan, so it likely arises from a read error. The CDR3 coding sequence is TGTGCCAGCAACAGAAATGGACTAGCGGGGTTATCTAGCACAGATACGCAGTATTTA. Its protein product is CASNRNGLAGLSSTDTQYL. The rearrangement links TRBV6-1 to TRBJ2-3; TRBD2 matches at 12 bases. Per germline, CDR1 MNHNS and CDR2 SASEGT. The CDR3 extends over 19 amino acids. The V and J ends lost 7 bases and 0 bases, in that order; junction bases with no gene match: 14.

Many counts were recorded for this clonotype. The rearrangement joins TRBV29-1 to TRBJ2-2; TRBD1 aligns across 9 bases. This CDR3 has 17 residues. The ends lost 7 bases at V and 3 bases at J; junction bases unmatched: 15. The germline CDR1 and CDR2 sequences are SQVTM and ANQGSEA. The CDR3 region is CSAGPALYRGHTGELFF. CDR3 coding DNA: TGCAGCGCCGGACCCGCTTTATACAGGGGGCACACCGGGGAGCTGTTTTTT.

This clonotype has at least ten counts. V gene TRBV7-3 combines with J gene TRBJ2-3, with TRBD1 identical over 7 bases. This CDR3 comprises 16 residues. Per the germline V gene, CDR1 is SGHTA and CDR2 is FQGTGA. J was trimmed by 0 bases and V by 2 bases; bases with no gene match: 5. The CDR3 region is CASSLWGQTSTDTQYF. In DNA form, the CDR3 reads TGTGCCAGCAGCTTATGGGGACAGACTAGCACAGATACGCAGTATTTT.